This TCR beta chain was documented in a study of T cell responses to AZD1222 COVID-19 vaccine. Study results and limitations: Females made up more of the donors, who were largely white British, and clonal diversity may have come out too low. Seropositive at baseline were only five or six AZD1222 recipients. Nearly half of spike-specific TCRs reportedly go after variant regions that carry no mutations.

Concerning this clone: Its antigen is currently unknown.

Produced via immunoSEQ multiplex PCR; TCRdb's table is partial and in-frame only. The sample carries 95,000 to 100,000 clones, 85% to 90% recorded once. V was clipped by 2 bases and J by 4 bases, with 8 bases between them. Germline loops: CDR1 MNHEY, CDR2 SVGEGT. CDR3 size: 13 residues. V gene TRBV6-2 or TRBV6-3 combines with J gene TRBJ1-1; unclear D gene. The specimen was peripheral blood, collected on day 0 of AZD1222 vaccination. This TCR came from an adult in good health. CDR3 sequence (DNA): TGTGCCAGCAGTTACAGGGTCGGCACTGAAGCTTTCTTT. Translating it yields CASSYRVGTEAFF.